This T cell receptor beta chain was identified during a study of cytomegalovirus exposure and HLA in healthy donors. Healthy individuals who donated bone marrow served as the donors. General study points: In a later analysis, V- and J-gene trimming of beta chains associated with a DCLRE1C missense variant, replicated independently. In a later analysis, HLA-associated TCR beta chains were more clonally expanded than equally common others.

The CDR3 loop spans 12 amino acids. Germline assignment: CDR1 SGHDT and CDR2 YYEEEE. Between the trimmed V and J ends, which lost 4 bases and 3 bases, there was a span of 8 bases. Amplification used 60 Vbeta primers and 13 Jbeta primers. Only in-frame clones appear in the TCRdb table, and some are missing; sequencing was by immunoSEQ multiplex PCR. This sample has over 110,000 clones, with roughly 80% found just once. On this clone: Its antigen is unidentified.

The V gene is TRBV5-6, the J gene TRBJ2-7; D is uncertain. The receptor was derived from a woman between 45 and 65 years old in good health and CMV-seropositive. The sample taken for sequencing was PBMCs. CDR3 sequence: CASSLSDYEQYF. For the CDR3, the DNA is TGTGCCAGCAGCCTTTCAGACTACGAGCAGTACTTC.